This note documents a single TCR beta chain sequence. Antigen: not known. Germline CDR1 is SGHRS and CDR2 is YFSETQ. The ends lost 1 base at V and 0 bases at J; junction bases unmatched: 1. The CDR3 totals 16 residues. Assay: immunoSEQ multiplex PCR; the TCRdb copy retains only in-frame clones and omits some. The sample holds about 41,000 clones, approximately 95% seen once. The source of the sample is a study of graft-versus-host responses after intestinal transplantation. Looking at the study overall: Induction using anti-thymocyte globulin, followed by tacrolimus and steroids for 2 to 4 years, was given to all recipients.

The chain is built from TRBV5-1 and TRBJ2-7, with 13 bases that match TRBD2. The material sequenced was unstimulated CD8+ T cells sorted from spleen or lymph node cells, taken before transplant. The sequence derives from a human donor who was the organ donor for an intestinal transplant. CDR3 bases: TGCGCCAGCAGCTTGACTAGCGGGGGGGCCTCCTACGAGCAGTACTTC. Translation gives CASSLTSGGASYEQYF.